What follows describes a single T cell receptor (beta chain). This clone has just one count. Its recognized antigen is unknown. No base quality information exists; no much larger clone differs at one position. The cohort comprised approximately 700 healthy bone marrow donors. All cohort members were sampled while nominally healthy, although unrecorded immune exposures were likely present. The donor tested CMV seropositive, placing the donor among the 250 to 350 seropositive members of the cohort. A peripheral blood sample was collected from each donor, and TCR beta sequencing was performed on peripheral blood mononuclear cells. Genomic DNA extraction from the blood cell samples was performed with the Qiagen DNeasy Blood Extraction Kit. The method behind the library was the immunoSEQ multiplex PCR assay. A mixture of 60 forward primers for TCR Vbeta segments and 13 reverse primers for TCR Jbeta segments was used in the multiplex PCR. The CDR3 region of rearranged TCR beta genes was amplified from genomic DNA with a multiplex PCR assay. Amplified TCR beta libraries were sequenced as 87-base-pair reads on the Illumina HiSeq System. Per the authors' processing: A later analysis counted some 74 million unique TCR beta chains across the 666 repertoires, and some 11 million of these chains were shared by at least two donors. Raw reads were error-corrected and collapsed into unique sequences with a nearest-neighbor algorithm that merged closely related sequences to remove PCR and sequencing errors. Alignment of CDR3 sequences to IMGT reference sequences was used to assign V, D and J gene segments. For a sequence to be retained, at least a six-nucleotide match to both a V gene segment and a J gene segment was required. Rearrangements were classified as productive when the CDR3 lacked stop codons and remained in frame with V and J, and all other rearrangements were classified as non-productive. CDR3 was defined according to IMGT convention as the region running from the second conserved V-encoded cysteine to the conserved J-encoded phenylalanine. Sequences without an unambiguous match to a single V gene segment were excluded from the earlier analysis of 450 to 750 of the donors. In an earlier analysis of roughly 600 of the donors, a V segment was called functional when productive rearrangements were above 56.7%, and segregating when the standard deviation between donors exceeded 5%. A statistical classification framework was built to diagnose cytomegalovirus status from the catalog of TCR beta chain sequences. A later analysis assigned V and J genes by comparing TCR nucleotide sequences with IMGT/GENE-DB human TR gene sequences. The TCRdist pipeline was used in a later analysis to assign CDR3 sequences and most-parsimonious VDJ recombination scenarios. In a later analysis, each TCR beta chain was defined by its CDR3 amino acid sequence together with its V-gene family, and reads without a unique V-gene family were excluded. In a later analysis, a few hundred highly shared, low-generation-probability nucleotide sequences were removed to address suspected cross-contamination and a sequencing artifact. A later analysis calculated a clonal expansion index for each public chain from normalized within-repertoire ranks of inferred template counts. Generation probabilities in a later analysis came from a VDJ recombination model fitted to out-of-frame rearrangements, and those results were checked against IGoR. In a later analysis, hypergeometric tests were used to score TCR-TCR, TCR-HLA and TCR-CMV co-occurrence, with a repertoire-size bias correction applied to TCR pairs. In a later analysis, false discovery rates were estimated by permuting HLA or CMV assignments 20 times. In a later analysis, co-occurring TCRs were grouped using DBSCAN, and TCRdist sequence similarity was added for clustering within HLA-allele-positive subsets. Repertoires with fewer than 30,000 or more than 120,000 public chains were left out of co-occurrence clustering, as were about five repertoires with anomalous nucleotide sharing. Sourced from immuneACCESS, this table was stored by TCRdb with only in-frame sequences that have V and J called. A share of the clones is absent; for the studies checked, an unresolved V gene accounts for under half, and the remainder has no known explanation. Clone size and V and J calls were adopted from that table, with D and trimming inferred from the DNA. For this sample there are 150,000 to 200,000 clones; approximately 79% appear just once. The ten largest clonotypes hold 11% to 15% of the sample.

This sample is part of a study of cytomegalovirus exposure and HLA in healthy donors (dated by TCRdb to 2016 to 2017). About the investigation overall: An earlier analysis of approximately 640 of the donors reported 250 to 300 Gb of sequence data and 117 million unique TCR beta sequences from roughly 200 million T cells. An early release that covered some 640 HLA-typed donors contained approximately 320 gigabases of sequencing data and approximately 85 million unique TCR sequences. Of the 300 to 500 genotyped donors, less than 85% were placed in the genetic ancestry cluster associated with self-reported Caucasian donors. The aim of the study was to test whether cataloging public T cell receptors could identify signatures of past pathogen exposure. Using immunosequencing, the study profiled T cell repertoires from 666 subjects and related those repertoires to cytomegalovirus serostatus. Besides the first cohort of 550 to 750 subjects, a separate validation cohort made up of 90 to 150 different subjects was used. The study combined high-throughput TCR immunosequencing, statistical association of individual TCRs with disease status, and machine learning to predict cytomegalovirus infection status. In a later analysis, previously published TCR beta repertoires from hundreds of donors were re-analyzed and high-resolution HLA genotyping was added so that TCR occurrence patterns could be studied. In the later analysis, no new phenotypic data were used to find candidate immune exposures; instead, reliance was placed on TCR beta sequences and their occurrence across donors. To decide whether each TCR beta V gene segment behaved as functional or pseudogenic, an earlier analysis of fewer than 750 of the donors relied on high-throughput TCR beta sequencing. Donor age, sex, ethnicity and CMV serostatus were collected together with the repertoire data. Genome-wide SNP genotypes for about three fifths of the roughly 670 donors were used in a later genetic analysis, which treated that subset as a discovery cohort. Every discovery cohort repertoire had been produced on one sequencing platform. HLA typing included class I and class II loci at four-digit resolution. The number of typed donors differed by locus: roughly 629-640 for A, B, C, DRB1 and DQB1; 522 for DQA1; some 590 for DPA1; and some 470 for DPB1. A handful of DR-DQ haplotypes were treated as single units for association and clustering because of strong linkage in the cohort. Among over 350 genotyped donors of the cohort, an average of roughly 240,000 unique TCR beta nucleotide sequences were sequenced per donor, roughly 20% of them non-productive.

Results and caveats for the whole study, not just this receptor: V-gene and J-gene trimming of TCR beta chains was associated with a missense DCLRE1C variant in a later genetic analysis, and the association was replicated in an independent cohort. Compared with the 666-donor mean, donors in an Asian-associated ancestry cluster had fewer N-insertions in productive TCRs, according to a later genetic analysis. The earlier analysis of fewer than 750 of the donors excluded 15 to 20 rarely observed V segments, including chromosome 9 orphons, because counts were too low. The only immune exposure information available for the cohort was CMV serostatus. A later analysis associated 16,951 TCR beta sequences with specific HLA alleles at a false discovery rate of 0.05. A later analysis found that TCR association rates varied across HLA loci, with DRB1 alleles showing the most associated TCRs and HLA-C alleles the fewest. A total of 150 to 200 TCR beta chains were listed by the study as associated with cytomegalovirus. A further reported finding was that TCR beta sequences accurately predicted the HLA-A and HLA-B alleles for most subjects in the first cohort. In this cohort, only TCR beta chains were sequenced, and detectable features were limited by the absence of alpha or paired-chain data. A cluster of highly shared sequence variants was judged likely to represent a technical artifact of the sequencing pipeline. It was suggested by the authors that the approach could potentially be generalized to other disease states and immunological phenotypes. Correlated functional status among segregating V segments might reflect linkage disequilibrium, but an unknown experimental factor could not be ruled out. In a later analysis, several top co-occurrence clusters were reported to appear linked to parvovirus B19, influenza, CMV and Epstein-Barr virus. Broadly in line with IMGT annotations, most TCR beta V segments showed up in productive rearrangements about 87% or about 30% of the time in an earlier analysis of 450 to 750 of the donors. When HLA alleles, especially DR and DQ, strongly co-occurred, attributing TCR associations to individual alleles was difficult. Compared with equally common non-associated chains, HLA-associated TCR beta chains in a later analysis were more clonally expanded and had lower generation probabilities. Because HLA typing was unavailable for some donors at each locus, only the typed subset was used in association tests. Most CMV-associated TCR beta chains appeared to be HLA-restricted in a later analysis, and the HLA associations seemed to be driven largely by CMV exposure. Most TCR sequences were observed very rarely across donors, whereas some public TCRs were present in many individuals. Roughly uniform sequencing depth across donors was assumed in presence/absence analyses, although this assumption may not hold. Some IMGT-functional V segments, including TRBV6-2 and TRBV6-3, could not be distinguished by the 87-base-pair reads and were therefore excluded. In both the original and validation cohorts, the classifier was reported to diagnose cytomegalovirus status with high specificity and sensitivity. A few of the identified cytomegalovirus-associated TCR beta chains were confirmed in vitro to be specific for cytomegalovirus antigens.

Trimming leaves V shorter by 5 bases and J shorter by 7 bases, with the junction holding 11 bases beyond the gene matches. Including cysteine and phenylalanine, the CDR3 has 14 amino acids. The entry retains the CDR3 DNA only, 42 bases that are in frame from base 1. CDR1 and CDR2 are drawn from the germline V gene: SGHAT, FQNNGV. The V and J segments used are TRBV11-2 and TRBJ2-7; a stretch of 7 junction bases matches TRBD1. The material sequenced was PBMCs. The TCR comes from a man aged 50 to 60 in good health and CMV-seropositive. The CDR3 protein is CASSKGQTPGEQYF. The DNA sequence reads TGTGCCAGCAGCAAGGGACAGACCCCTGGGGAGCAGTACTTC.